Given below is one TCR beta chain in context. Germline CDR1 is LNHDA and CDR2 is SQIVND (reference sequence). The CDR3 contains 15 residues. V dropped 3 bases and J dropped 5; count of bases not matched to a gene: 4. The sample is drawn from a study of blood T cell repertoires in COVID-19. In the study overall: Acute and convalescent COVID-19 samples came from the United States, Italy and Spain.

Seattle-derived patients entered the study during active infection and were followed longitudinally. Methods used by the authors: Using reference gene primer amplification, nucleated cell counts were estimated. The repertoire was sequenced with immunoSEQ multiplex PCR; TCRdb's copy has only in-frame clones and lacks some. V and J calls and clone size are as listed in that table; D and trimming were resolved from the DNA. The sample shows about 160,000 clones, approximately 84% of them seen only once. The TCR comes from a woman between 50 and 59 years old with COVID-19, enrolled during active disease. Input material: peripheral blood. This chain uses TRBV19 with TRBJ2-5, with 12 nucleotides matching TRBD1. CDR3 sequence reads: CASSMGQGAGETQYF. The CDR3, as DNA: TGTGCCAGTAGTATGGGACAGGGGGCCGGGGAGACCCAGTACTTC.